These T cell receptor beta chains were read from a single sample in a study of T cells and Merkel cell carcinoma outcomes. Sequenced by immunoSEQ multiplex PCR; TCRdb stores in-frame clones only, minus some. The sample includes 2,000 or so clones, roughly 93% of them seen just once. Sequenced input: tumor tissue from Merkel cell carcinoma. The receptors were gathered from a human donor with Merkel cell carcinoma. Each CDR3 is given with its conserved first and last residue. D genes are given only for firm matches. The size field is filled for only some rows; it gives once, few, many or a size class.

j_call d_call v_call clone_size cdr3_aa cdr3_nt
TRBJ2-2 - TRBV6-6 - CASSYSEGSGTGELFF TGTGCCAGCAGTTACTCGGAGGGTTCGGGCACCGGGGAGCTGTTTTTT
TRBJ2-1 TRBD2 TRBV7-2 - CASSLTLAGYGEQFF TGTGCCAGCAGCTTAACGCTAGCGGGTTATGGTGAGCAGTTCTTC
TRBJ2-5 TRBD1 TRBV28 - CASRPTGETQYF TGTGCCAGCAGGCCGACAGGGGAGACCCAGTACTTC
TRBJ2-2 - TRBV5-4 - CASSSSPTGELFF TGTGCCAGCAGCTCGAGCCCCACCGGGGAGCTGTTTTTT
TRBJ2-7 - TRBV11-2 - CASSARRSSYEQYF TGTGCCAGCAGCGCCCGACGGAGTTCCTACGAGCAGTACTTC
TRBJ1-2 TRBD1 TRBV6-6 - CASSATGAYGYTF TGTGCCAGCAGTGCGACAGGGGCCTATGGCTACACCTTC
TRBJ2-5 - TRBV7-2 - CASSLQQQETQYF TGTGCCAGCAGCTTACAACAGCAAGAGACCCAGTACTTC
TRBJ2-5 - TRBV29-1 - CSVGVTEETQYF TGCAGCGTTGGTGTGACAGAAGAGACCCAGTACTTC
TRBJ2-5 - TRBV29-1 once CSGGRQETQYF TGCAGCGGGGGACGGCAAGAGACCCAGTACTTC
TRBJ2-7 - TRBV29-1 - CSVEGRVVGEQYF TGCAGCGTTGAGGGTAGGGTAGTAGGAGAGCAGTACTTC
TRBJ2-1 TRBD2 TRBV30 - CAWGGLLGNEQFF TGTGCCTGGGGGGGACTATTGGGCAATGAGCAGTTCTTC